The sequence of this T cell receptor beta chain was determined in a study of blood T cell repertoires in COVID-19. The wider study: The study drew acute and convalescent COVID-19 samples from the United States, Italy and Spain.

How the authors handled the data: Nucleated cell counts were estimated from reference gene primer amplification. The table came from immunoSEQ multiplex PCR; TCRdb's copy has only in-frame clones and leaves some out. D and trimming were read from the DNA, whereas the V and J calls and clone size are those reported in that table. The sample has about 68,000 clones; 85% to 95% are singletons. CDR3 length: 15 residues. The germline gives CDR1 SGDLS, CDR2 YYNGEE. V lost 4 bases to trimming and J lost 0 bases, with 12 bases between them. The TCR comes from a woman aged 55-70 years with active COVID-19. Sample: peripheral blood. This sequence joins TRBV9 and TRBJ2-3; D is unresolved. CDR3 amino acids: CASSLLPSSTDTQYF. CDR3 DNA sequence: TGTGCCAGCAGCTTACTCCCCTCTAGCACAGATACGCAGTATTTT. The complete variable domain, with remaining parts taken from reference TRBV9 and TRBJ2-3, reads DSGVTQTPKHLITATGQRVTLRCSPRSGDLSVYWYQQSLDQGLQFLIQYYNGEERAKGNILERFSAQQFPDLHSELNLSSLELGDSALYFCASSLLPSSTDTQYFGPGTRLTVL.